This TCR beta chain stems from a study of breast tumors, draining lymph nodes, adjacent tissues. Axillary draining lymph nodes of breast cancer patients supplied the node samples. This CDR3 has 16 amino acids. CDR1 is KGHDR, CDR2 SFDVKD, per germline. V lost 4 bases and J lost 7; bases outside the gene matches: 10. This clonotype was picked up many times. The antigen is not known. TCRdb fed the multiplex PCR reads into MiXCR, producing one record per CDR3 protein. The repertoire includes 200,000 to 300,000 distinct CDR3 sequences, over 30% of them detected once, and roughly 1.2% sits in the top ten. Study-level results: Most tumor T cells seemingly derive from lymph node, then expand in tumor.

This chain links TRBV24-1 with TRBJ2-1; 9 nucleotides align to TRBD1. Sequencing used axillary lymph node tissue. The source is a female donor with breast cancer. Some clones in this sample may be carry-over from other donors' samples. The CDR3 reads CATSDRIPGQGNEQFF. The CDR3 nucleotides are TGTGCCACCAGTGACCGCATACCAGGACAGGGGAATGAGCAGTTCTTC.